These 5 T cell receptor beta chains share one sample of origin, sequenced in a study of human CD8 memory T cell subsets. The TCR beta sequencing libraries came from UMI-labeled 5' RACE. TCRdb processed the 5' RACE reads again and assigns one entry to each CDR3 protein, with no DNA. This listing includes roughly 17,000 distinct CDR3 sequences. The specimen sequenced was CD8+ T cells from PBMCs. The source of these receptors is a human donor in good health.

The V call is TRBV6-2 or TRBV6-3, the J call TRBJ2-7; TCRdb outputs TRBD2, but without DNA this stays unchecked. The CDR3 consists of 16 residues. Germline CDR1 MNHEY, CDR2 SVGEGT. This chain's CDR3 is CASSSGLAGSSYEQYF.

This sequence joins TRBV20-1 and TRBJ2-7; TCRdb picks TRBD2, but there is no DNA to check that call. Germline CDR1 reads DFQATT; CDR2 reads SNEGSKA (reference sequence). This CDR3 is 15 amino acids long. CDR3: CSARDLAGGYYEQYF.

The chain has TRBV27 and TRBJ2-7; TCRdb outputs TRBD1, but without DNA this stays unchecked. CDR1 and CDR2 (germline): MNHEY, SMNVEV (reference sequence). The CDR3 covers 14 residues. CDR3 in amino acids: CASSFLGEANEQYF.

The V call is TRBV20-1, the J call TRBJ2-7; TCRdb's D gene call, TRBD1, goes unchecked for lack of DNA. CDR1 and CDR2 from the germline V gene are DFQATT and SNEGSKA (reference sequence). CDR3 size: 14 residues. The CDR3 sequence is CSARDRQGAYEQYF.

The rearrangement links TRBV4-1 to TRBJ2-3. Germline CDR1 is MGHRA and CDR2 is YSYEKL. This CDR3 spans 16 amino acids. The CDR3 sequence is CASSQESVSSTDTQYF.